The clone carrying this T cell receptor (beta chain) was counted at least ten times. Germline values: CDR1 DFQATT, CDR2 SNEGSKA (reference sequence). V lost 5 bases to trimming and J lost 7 bases; unmatched junction nucleotides: 7. This CDR3 comprises 13 residues. The method for making cDNA was 5'RACE, and it used 10-nucleotide random UMIs. Using its own MiXCR run on the 5' RACE reads, TCRdb lists one record per CDR3 protein. This table holds 20,000 to 30,000 distinct CDR3 sequences, 13% found once. These data originate in a study of neurological immune-mediated disorders. Input material: PBMCs. This TCR was sampled from a woman aged 60 to 75 with HTLV-1-associated myelopathy (HAM/TSP). V usage is TRBV20-1 and J usage is TRBJ2-1, with 8 bases identical to TRBD2. The CDR3 DNA follows: TGCAGTGCTGGGACTAGGATGGTTAATGAGCAGTTCTTC. Protein sequence: CSAGTRMVNEQFF.